The clone carrying this T cell receptor beta chain is classed as medium-sized by frequency. TRB amplification used 250 ng of peripheral blood genomic DNA. This entry is derived from a study of T cell clusters in autoimmune cytopenias. Overall study context: The median distinct TRB clonotype count was about 2,500 per sample, from a median roughly 52,000 reads.

Multiplex touch-down PCR amplified TRB using TRB-A and TRB-B pools in one tube. TCRdb reprocessed the multiplex PCR reads; each CDR3 protein has one entry and no DNA is given. This sample's table has 5,500 to 6,500 distinct CDR3 sequences. Germline CDR1 LNHDA, CDR2 SQIVND (reference sequence). The CDR3 is made up of 12 amino acids. In addition, the sample was reused for a study of T cell repertoires in aging, cancer and after chemotherapy. Per that paper: Age-matched healthy donors had significantly more diverse, less clonal blood TCR repertoires than untreated cancer patients.

The specimen sequenced was peripheral blood. V is TRBV19 and J is TRBJ1-2; TCRdb's D call of TRBD1 is untestable without DNA. The receptor's source is a human donor in good health. The CDR3 is CASKSGGHGYTF.